This is a list of T cell receptor beta chains from one sample in a study of blood T cells in healthy people across ages. TCRdb passed the 5' RACE reads through MiXCR, listing each CDR3 protein once. The sample shows approximately 880,000 distinct CDR3 sequences, around 49% of them seen only once. The sample was blood. The receptors shown here come from a man aged 25 to 45 in good health. Each CDR3 is given with its conserved first and last residue. Each record gives: CDR3 length, J gene, D gene, V gene, clone size, CDR3 protein, CDR3 DNA. A D gene is named only where the DNA matches it firmly. Only part of the rows carry a size: once, few, many, or a class if the clone is expanded.

len: 20
j_gene: TRBJ2-1
d_gene: TRBD2
v_gene: TRBV3-1
abundance: .
CDR3aa: CASSQGYPGLAGGRDDEQFF
CDR3nt: TGTGCCAGCAGCCAAGGCTATCCGGGACTAGCGGGCGGTCGGGATGATGAGCAGTTCTTC

len: 14
j_gene: TRBJ2-7
d_gene: TRBD2
v_gene: TRBV20-1
abundance: once
CDR3aa: CSAKGGSGGYEQYF
CDR3nt: TGCAGTGCTAAGGGGGGTAGCGGGGGATACGAGCAGTACTTC

len: 15
j_gene: TRBJ2-1
d_gene: TRBD2
v_gene: TRBV4-2
abundance: .
CDR3aa: CASSQEGTSLNEQFF
CDR3nt: TGTGCCAGCAGCCAAGAGGGGACTAGCCTCAATGAGCAGTTCTTC

len: 13
j_gene: TRBJ2-6
d_gene: .
v_gene: TRBV3-1
abundance: few
CDR3aa: CASSSRGANVLTF
CDR3nt: TGTGCCAGCAGCTCGCGTGGGGCCAACGTCCTGACTTTC

len: 13
j_gene: TRBJ1-1
d_gene: .
v_gene: TRBV12-3/TRBV12-4
abundance: .
CDR3aa: CASSTGWGTEAFF
CDR3nt: TGTGCCAGCAGCACAGGGTGGGGCACTGAAGCTTTCTTT

len: 15
j_gene: TRBJ2-7
d_gene: .
v_gene: TRBV27
abundance: .
CDR3aa: CASSLMGGQYYEQYF
CDR3nt: TGTGCCAGCAGTCTAATGGGGGGACAGTACTACGAGCAGTACTTC

len: 15
j_gene: TRBJ2-5
d_gene: TRBD1
v_gene: TRBV7-2
abundance: .
CDR3aa: CASSLEGAAQETQYF
CDR3nt: TGTGCCAGCAGCTTAGAGGGGGCTGCACAAGAGACCCAGTACTTC

len: 18
j_gene: TRBJ2-4
d_gene: .
v_gene: TRBV9
abundance: many
CDR3aa: CASSLGAGTNLAKNIQYF
CDR3nt: TGTGCCAGCAGCCTTGGGGCAGGGACAAATCTAGCCAAAAACATTCAGTACTTC

len: 17
j_gene: TRBJ2-3
d_gene: TRBD1
v_gene: TRBV24-1
abundance: few
CDR3aa: CATSAPGTGAGDDTQYF
CDR3nt: TGTGCCACCAGTGCCCCCGGGACAGGGGCCGGTGATGATACGCAGTATTTT

len: 15
j_gene: TRBJ1-4
d_gene: TRBD1
v_gene: TRBV12-3/TRBV12-4
abundance: .
CDR3aa: CASRGQGLNNEKLFF
CDR3nt: TGTGCCAGCAGGGGACAGGGGCTTAATAATGAAAAACTGTTTTTT

len: 16
j_gene: TRBJ2-5
d_gene: TRBD2
v_gene: TRBV20-1
abundance: few
CDR3aa: CSARAGGGGNQETQYF
CDR3nt: TGCAGTGCTAGAGCGGGAGGGGGGGGGAACCAAGAGACCCAGTACTTC

len: 15
j_gene: TRBJ2-1
d_gene: TRBD2
v_gene: TRBV30
abundance: few
CDR3aa: CAWSVELAGNNEQFF
CDR3nt: TGTGCCTGGAGTGTAGAACTAGCGGGAAACAATGAGCAGTTCTTC

len: 13
j_gene: TRBJ1-5
d_gene: .
v_gene: TRBV29-1
abundance: few
CDR3aa: CSPTVPPDQPQHF
CDR3nt: TGCAGCCCAACCGTACCCCCGGATCAGCCCCAGCATTTT

len: 15
j_gene: TRBJ2-1
d_gene: .
v_gene: TRBV6-2/TRBV6-3
abundance: .
CDR3aa: CASSSQWSSYNEQFF
CDR3nt: TGTGCCAGCAGCTCCCAGTGGAGCTCCTACAATGAGCAGTTCTTC

len: 16
j_gene: TRBJ2-3
d_gene: TRBD1
v_gene: TRBV7-9
abundance: .
CDR3aa: CASSSQGARSTDTQYF
CDR3nt: TGTGCCAGCAGCTCCCAGGGGGCCCGTAGCACAGATACGCAGTATTTT

len: 17
j_gene: TRBJ1-2
d_gene: .
v_gene: TRBV2
abundance: few
CDR3aa: CASKPKFLGGMGYGYTF
CDR3nt: TGTGCCAGCAAACCGAAGTTCTTGGGGGGTATGGGCTATGGCTACACCTTC

len: 14
j_gene: TRBJ2-7
d_gene: TRBD1
v_gene: TRBV29-1
abundance: .
CDR3aa: CSVEGTGMINEQYF
CDR3nt: TGCAGCGTTGAAGGGACAGGGATGATCAATGAGCAGTACTTC

len: 15
j_gene: TRBJ2-7
d_gene: .
v_gene: TRBV21-1
abundance: once
CDR3aa: CASSPRRAVSYEQYF
CDR3nt: TGTGCCAGCAGCCCGCGGAGGGCAGTTTCCTACGAGCAGTACTTC

len: 12
j_gene: TRBJ2-4
d_gene: .
v_gene: TRBV7-2
abundance: few
CDR3aa: CASRFAGNIQYF
CDR3nt: TGTGCCAGCAGATTCGCAGGAAACATTCAGTACTTC

len: 14
j_gene: TRBJ2-1
d_gene: TRBD1
v_gene: TRBV18
abundance: .
CDR3aa: CASSPNLGTAEQFF
CDR3nt: TGTGCCAGCTCACCGAACCTAGGGACAGCCGAGCAGTTCTTC

len: 12
j_gene: TRBJ1-6
d_gene: TRBD1
v_gene: TRBV7-9
abundance: few
CDR3aa: CASSLDRGPLHF
CDR3nt: TGTGCCAGCAGCTTAGACAGGGGACCCCTCCACTTT

len: 16
j_gene: TRBJ2-5
d_gene: .
v_gene: TRBV7-2
abundance: .
CDR3aa: CASSPLTGASYNEQYF
CDR3nt: TGTGCCAGCAGCCCCCTAACGGGGGCATCCTACAATGAGCAGTACTTC

len: 15
j_gene: TRBJ2-5
d_gene: TRBD1
v_gene: TRBV9
abundance: few
CDR3aa: CASSVRTGERETQYF
CDR3nt: TGTGCCAGCAGCGTGCGGACAGGGGAACGAGAGACCCAGTACTTC

len: 15
j_gene: TRBJ1-5
d_gene: .
v_gene: TRBV4-1
abundance: few
CDR3aa: CASSQDAQGYQPQHF
CDR3nt: TGCGCCAGCAGCCAAGATGCGCAGGGTTATCAGCCCCAGCATTTT

len: 14
j_gene: TRBJ2-1
d_gene: .
v_gene: TRBV24-1
abundance: few
CDR3aa: CATSAVGQGYEQFF
CDR3nt: TGTGCCACCAGTGCCGTAGGGCAGGGCTATGAGCAGTTCTTC

len: 14
j_gene: TRBJ1-4
d_gene: .
v_gene: TRBV28
abundance: .
CDR3aa: CASSLSGEGEKLFF
CDR3nt: TGTGCCAGCAGTTTGTCAGGGGAGGGCGAAAAACTGTTTTTT

len: 14
j_gene: TRBJ1-2
d_gene: TRBD1
v_gene: TRBV12-3/TRBV12-4
abundance: few
CDR3aa: CASSRDRGKSGYTF
CDR3nt: TGTGCCAGCAGTCGGGACAGGGGGAAGTCCGGCTACACCTTC

len: 13
j_gene: TRBJ2-7
d_gene: .
v_gene: TRBV7-9
abundance: once
CDR3aa: CASSTTDTYEQYF
CDR3nt: TGTGCCAGCAGCACCACAGATACCTACGAGCAGTACTTC

len: 15
j_gene: TRBJ2-5
d_gene: .
v_gene: TRBV11-2
abundance: .
CDR3aa: CASSYPSQLQETQYF
CDR3nt: TGTGCCAGCAGCTACCCCTCGCAGCTCCAAGAGACCCAGTACTTC

len: 15
j_gene: TRBJ2-5
d_gene: TRBD2
v_gene: TRBV11-3
abundance: .
CDR3aa: CASSLTSGGYETQYF
CDR3nt: TGTGCCAGCAGCTTGACTAGCGGGGGTTATGAGACCCAGTACTTC

len: 13
j_gene: TRBJ2-1
d_gene: TRBD1
v_gene: TRBV6-1
abundance: few
CDR3aa: CASRGQGQYEQFF
CDR3nt: TGTGCCAGCAGGGGACAGGGTCAGTATGAGCAGTTCTTC

len: 14
j_gene: TRBJ2-5
d_gene: .
v_gene: TRBV4-1
abundance: .
CDR3aa: CASSQVPRQETQYF
CDR3nt: TGCGCCAGCAGCCAAGTCCCCAGACAAGAGACCCAGTACTTC

len: 15
j_gene: TRBJ1-1
d_gene: .
v_gene: TRBV6-2/TRBV6-3
abundance: few
CDR3aa: CASSPPGRGNTEAFF
CDR3nt: TGTGCCAGCAGTCCCCCTGGCAGGGGGAACACTGAAGCTTTCTTT

len: 15
j_gene: TRBJ1-2
d_gene: TRBD1
v_gene: TRBV3-1
abundance: .
CDR3aa: CASSQEGGLTYGYTF
CDR3nt: TGTGCCAGCAGCCAAGAAGGGGGCCTAACCTATGGCTACACCTTC